Below are 26 T cell receptor beta chains sequenced from a single sample in a study of T cell responses to AZD1222 COVID-19 vaccine. Profiling relied on immunoSEQ multiplex PCR, and the TCRdb table lists in-frame clones only, not all of them. In the table there are over 100,000 clones, roughly 90% of which are singletons. The material sequenced was peripheral blood, taken 28 days after the second AZD1222 dose. The receptors were sampled from an adult who received the AZD1222 COVID-19 vaccine.

DNA for the CDR3: TGTGCCAGCAGTGCTCGGGGGAGACAAGAGACCCAGTACTTC. Its translation: CASSARGRQETQYF. The V and J genes are TRBV28 and TRBJ2-5; tentative D call: TRBD2 (6 bases). The V end lost 5 bases, the J end lost 2 bases, and 12 bases lay between the germline ends. The CDR3 runs 14 residues. CDR1 and CDR2 from the germline V gene are MDHEN and SYDVKM.

The V call is TRBV5-1, the J call TRBJ2-2; D possibly corresponds to TRBD1 (6 bases). From germline, CDR1 is SGHRS and CDR2 YFSETQ. V lost 0 bases and J 1 base, leaving 7 bases between the germline ends. The CDR3 consists of 15 residues. Here the CDR3 reads CASSLEDRNTGELFF. CDR3 bases: TGCGCCAGCAGCTTGGAGGACAGGAACACCGGGGAGCTGTTTTTT.

This clone was counted once. V is TRBV2 and J is TRBJ1-2; D not resolved. The V end lost 3 bases, the J end lost 5 bases, and 7 bases lay between the germline ends. CDR3 length equals 12 residues. Germline V gives CDR1 SNHLY, CDR2 FYNNEI. For the CDR3, the DNA is TGTGCCAGCAGTGACCAGCTATATGGCTACACCTTC. This codes for CASSDQLYGYTF.

The chain joins TRBV6-6 to TRBJ2-1; 8 bases map to TRBD2. CDR3 length equals 16 residues. Germline loops: CDR1 MNHNY, CDR2 SVGAGI (reference sequence). The V and J ends lost 0 bases and 4 bases, in that order; junction bases with no gene match: 5. The CDR3 is CASSYSQGGGYNEQFF. The CDR3 nucleotides read TGTGCCAGCAGTTACTCACAGGGCGGGGGGTACAATGAGCAGTTCTTC.

The rearrangement uses TRBV18 and TRBJ1-1, with D tentatively TRBD1 (5 bases). Germline V gene data show CDR1 as KGHSH and CDR2 as LQKENI. V lost 6 bases and J lost 12, with 20 bases in between. This CDR3 has 13 residues. The DNA for the CDR3 is TGTGCCAGCTCCCAAGGGGAGGGGCTGGAAACTTTCTTT. Its protein is CASSQGEGLETFF.

With respect to this clone: This sample also contains other DNA sequences that code for the same CDR3. The rearrangement links TRBV24-1 to TRBJ1-2, with D uncertain. The V gene lost 3 bases and the J gene lost 2 bases, with 9 bases spanning the gap. There are 14 residues in the CDR3. CDR1 and CDR2 (germline): KGHDR, SFDVKD. The CDR3 protein is CATSDPGGNYGYTF. Written as DNA, the CDR3 is TGTGCCACCAGTGATCCCGGCGGGAACTATGGCTACACCTTC.

The chain has TRBV30 and TRBJ1-4; possible D gene TRBD1, 6 bases. The germline CDR1 and CDR2 sequences are GTSNPN and SVGIG (reference sequence). This CDR3 has 16 amino acids. V was clipped by 0 bases and J by 7 bases, with 18 bases between them. As DNA, the CDR3 is TGTGCCTGGAGTGTAGGTTTAGGGGGGGAGAGTGAAAAACTGTTTTTT. It codes for CAWSVGLGGESEKLFF.

The chain employs TRBV2 and TRBJ1-6; TRBD1 matches 7 bases. V shed 6 bases and J 2 bases; nucleotides not matched to a gene: 4. The CDR3 extends over 15 amino acids. Per the germline V gene, CDR1 is SNHLY and CDR2 is FYNNEI. CDR3 in DNA: TGTGCCAGCAGGGAGGGACAGACCTATAATTCACCCCTCCACTTT. Amino acid sequence: CASREGQTYNSPLHF.

V and J are TRBV4-2 and TRBJ2-1; D gene unclear. Trimming stripped 3 bases from V and 5 bases from J, with 8 bases between. The CDR3 totals 13 residues. CDR1 is LGHNA and CDR2 is YNFKEQ in the germline V gene. The CDR3 bases are TGTGCCAGCAGCCAGGGTCCAAACAATGAGCAGTTCTTC. Amino acids: CASSQGPNNEQFF.

This chain connects TRBV2 to TRBJ1-6; D not resolved. CDR1 is SNHLY and CDR2 is FYNNEI in the germline V gene. Trimming removed 3 bases at V and 4 bases at J, with 7 bases between. The length of the CDR3 is 14 residues. Written as DNA, the CDR3 is TGTGCCAGCAGTGATGATGGATATAATTCACCCCTCCACTTT. Its translation: CASSDDGYNSPLHF.

The rearrangement uses TRBV7-2 and TRBJ1-5; the D gene is possibly TRBD1 (5 bases). This CDR3 is 15 amino acids long. The V gene's germline CDR1 is SGHTA and CDR2 FQGNSA. Trimming took off 2 bases at V and 3 bases at J, with 11 bases between the two ends. The CDR3 nucleotides are TGTGCCAGCAGCTTACTAGGAGGGGACAATCAGCCCCAGCATTTT. As protein: CASSLLGGDNQPQHF.

The chain links TRBV6-5 to TRBJ1-3; D uncertain. V was shortened by 4 bases and J by 0 bases, with 10 bases between the two germline ends. This CDR3 region has 15 residues. From germline, CDR1 is MNHEY and CDR2 SVGAGI. CDR3 nucleotide sequence: TGTGCCAGCAGTTCTGGAGAGAGCTCTGGAAACACCATATATTTT. Translating it yields CASSSGESSGNTIYF.

The chain employs TRBV7-2 and TRBJ1-4, with 7 bases matching TRBD1. Per germline, CDR1 SGHTA and CDR2 FQGNSA. The CDR3 is 14 residues long. The J segment lost 2 bases and the V segment lost 5 bases, leaving 2 bases of the junction unmatched. Here the CDR3 reads CASSGDSTNEKLFF. DNA of the CDR3: TGTGCCAGCAGCGGGGACAGTACTAATGAAAAACTGTTTTTT.

The chain combines TRBV9 with TRBJ2-3; D is uncertain. The CDR3 extends over 14 amino acids. The germline V gene encodes CDR1 SGDLS and CDR2 YYNGEE. V was cut by 3 bases and J by 2 bases, with 10 bases left in between. The CDR3 region has the DNA TGTGCCAGCAGCGCCCGACAAACCACAGATACGCAGTATTTT. This encodes CASSARQTTDTQYF. Full variable domain (rest looked up from reference TRBV9 and TRBJ2-3): DSGVTQTPKHLITATGQRVTLRCSPRSGDLSVYWYQQSLDQGLQFLIQYYNGEERAKGNILERFSAQQFPDLHSELNLSSLELGDSALYFCASSARQTTDTQYFGPGTRLTVL.

The V and J genes are TRBV7-2 and TRBJ1-5; possible D gene TRBD1, 5 bases. This CDR3 comprises 14 residues. Germline V gives CDR1 SGHTA, CDR2 FQGNSA. V was trimmed by 1 base and J by 4 bases, leaving 8 bases between them. This CDR3 is CASSLGRGNQPQHF. As DNA, the CDR3 is TGTGCCAGCAGCTTAGGTAGGGGAAATCAGCCCCAGCATTTT.

This clone was seen more than once but under ten times. The chain joins TRBV27 to TRBJ1-1; TRBD1 is a possible D gene (6 bases). The germline V gene has CDR1 MNHEY and CDR2 SMNVEV (reference sequence). The CDR3 covers 12 residues. The CDR3 DNA is TGTGCAACGCAGGGGATGGCCACTGAAGCTTTCTTT. Amino acids: CATQGMATEAFF.

This clone was recorded a few times. The chain is built from TRBV18 and TRBJ1-4; D is unclear. V was cut by 2 bases and J by 0 bases, with 7 bases left in between. CDR3 length: 15 residues. The V gene's germline CDR1 is KGHSH and CDR2 LQKENI. The CDR3 coding sequence is TGTGCCAGCTCACCAATGGCAGCAACTAATGAAAAACTGTTTTTT. It translates to CASSPMAATNEKLFF.

This clone has only one observation. The V gene is TRBV7-2, the J gene TRBJ1-2; D gene ambiguous. V was trimmed by 5 bases and J by 2 bases, leaving 15 bases between them. The germline V gene has CDR1 SGHTA and CDR2 FQGNSA. The CDR3 has 15 residues. The CDR3 nucleotides are TGTGCCAGCAGCCCAGGCTTGGCCACCAACTATGGCTACACCTTC. This translates into CASSPGLATNYGYTF.

The chain couples TRBV7-9 to TRBJ1-5; a weak D match, TRBD1 (5 bases). Looked up from germline, CDR1 is SEHNR and CDR2 is FQNEAQ (reference sequence). V gave up 8 bases and J gave up 2 bases, with 10 bases separating them. The CDR3 is 13 residues long. The CDR3 sequence: CASVQDGNQPQHF. For the CDR3, the DNA is TGTGCCAGCGTACAGGACGGCAATCAGCCCCAGCATTTT.

This sequence joins TRBV3-1 (or the pseudogene TRBV3-2) and TRBJ2-2; TRBD2 aligns across 11 bases. This CDR3 is built from 20 residues. V lost 3 bases, J lost 7 bases, and 19 bases stayed unmatched. Germline values: CDR1 LGHDT, CDR2 YNNKEL (reference sequence). The CDR3 DNA reads TGTGCCAGCAGCCAGGGCCTCCGCTCACTAGCGGGGGCCCCTTTCGGGGAGCTGTTTTTT. Translated, it gives CASSQGLRSLAGAPFGELFF.

The chain recombines TRBV6-5 with TRBJ1-5, with unresolved D. Germline CDR1 MNHEY, CDR2 SVGAGI. Deletions cut 10 bases from V and 6 bases from J, with 16 bases between. This CDR3 is built from 13 residues. The CDR3: CATSLDGSQPQHF. The CDR3 DNA is TGTGCCACCTCCCTGGACGGTAGTCAGCCCCAGCATTTT.

J is TRBJ2-3 and V is TRBV12-3 or TRBV12-4; D ambiguous. This CDR3 is built from 13 residues. V shed 4 bases and J shed 5 bases, with 10 bases lying between them. In DNA form, the CDR3 reads TGTGCCAGCAGTTACAATAATCGAGATACGCAGTATTTT. This sequence encodes CASSYNNRDTQYF.

This chain joins TRBV5-5 and TRBJ1-6; D might be TRBD1 (5 bases). Per the germline V gene, CDR1 is SGHKS and CDR2 is YYEKEE (reference sequence). The CDR3 spans 14 residues. The V gene lost 4 bases and the J gene lost 10 bases, with 15 bases spanning the gap. The CDR3 is CASSRGTYSSPLHF. CDR3 bases: TGTGCCAGCAGCCGTGGGACTTATTCGTCACCCCTCCACTTT.

The chain has TRBV7-9 and TRBJ2-3, with D possibly matching TRBD2 (6 bases). Germline V gene sequence: CDR1 SEHNR, CDR2 FQNEAQ (reference sequence). The CDR3 is made up of 13 amino acids. The ends were cut back, 6 bases at V and 2 bases at J, with 9 bases in the middle. DNA for the CDR3: TGTGCCAGCAGGGGACTCCTCACAGATACGCAGTATTTT. It translates to CASRGLLTDTQYF.

The V and J genes are TRBV7-9 and TRBJ1-2, with TRBD1 identical over 9 bases. The CDR3 covers 14 residues. The ends lost 5 bases at V and 4 bases at J; junction bases unmatched: 5. From germline, CDR1 is SEHNR and CDR2 FQNEAQ (reference sequence). The CDR3 DNA sequence: TGTGCCAGCAGCCTTGGACAGGGGTCCTATGGCTACACCTTC. Protein: CASSLGQGSYGYTF.

This chain connects TRBV7-9 to TRBJ2-7; unclear D gene. V lost 1 base and J 2 bases, leaving 6 bases between the germline ends. CDR1 is SEHNR and CDR2 is FQNEAQ in the germline V gene (reference sequence). The CDR3 is made up of 13 amino acids. CDR3 protein: CASSLEPPYEQYF. CDR3 nucleotide sequence: TGTGCCAGCAGCTTAGAACCTCCCTACGAGCAGTACTTC.